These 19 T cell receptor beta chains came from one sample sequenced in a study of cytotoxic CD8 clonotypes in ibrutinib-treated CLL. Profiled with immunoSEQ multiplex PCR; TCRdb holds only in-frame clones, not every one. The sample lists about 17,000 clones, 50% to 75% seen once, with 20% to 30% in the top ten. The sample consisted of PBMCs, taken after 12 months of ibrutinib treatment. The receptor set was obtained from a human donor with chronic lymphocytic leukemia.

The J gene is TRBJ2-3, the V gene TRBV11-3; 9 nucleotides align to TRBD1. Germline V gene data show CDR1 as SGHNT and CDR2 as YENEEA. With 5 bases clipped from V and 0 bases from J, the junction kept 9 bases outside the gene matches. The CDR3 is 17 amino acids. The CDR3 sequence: CASSPPRTGVSTDTQYF. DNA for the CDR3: TGTGCCAGCAGCCCTCCCCGGACAGGGGTGAGCACAGATACGCAGTATTTT.

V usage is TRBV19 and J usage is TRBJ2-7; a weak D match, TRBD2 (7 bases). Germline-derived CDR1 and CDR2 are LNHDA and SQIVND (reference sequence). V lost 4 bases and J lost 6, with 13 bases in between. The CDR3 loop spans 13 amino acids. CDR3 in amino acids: CASSTHREGEQYF. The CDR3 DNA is TGTGCCAGTAGTACCCACAGGGAGGGCGAGCAGTACTTC.

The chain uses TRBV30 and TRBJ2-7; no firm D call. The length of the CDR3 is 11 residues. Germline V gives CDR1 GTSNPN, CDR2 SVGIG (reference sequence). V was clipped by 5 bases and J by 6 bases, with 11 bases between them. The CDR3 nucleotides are TGTGCCTGGTCTATCCAACTCGAGCAGTACTTC. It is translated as CAWSIQLEQYF. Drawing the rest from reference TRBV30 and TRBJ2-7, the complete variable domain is SQTIHQWPATLVQPVGSPLSLECTVEGTSNPNLYWYRQAAGRGLQLLFYSVGIGQISSEVPQNLSASRPQDRQFILSSKKLLLSDSGFYLCAWSIQLEQYFGPGTRLTVT.

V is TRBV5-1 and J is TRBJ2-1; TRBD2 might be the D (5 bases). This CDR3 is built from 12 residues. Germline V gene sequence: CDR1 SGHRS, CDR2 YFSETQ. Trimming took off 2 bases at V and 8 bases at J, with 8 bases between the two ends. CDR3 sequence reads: CASSLLGYEQFF. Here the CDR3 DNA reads TGCGCCAGCAGCTTACTAGGCTATGAGCAGTTCTTC.

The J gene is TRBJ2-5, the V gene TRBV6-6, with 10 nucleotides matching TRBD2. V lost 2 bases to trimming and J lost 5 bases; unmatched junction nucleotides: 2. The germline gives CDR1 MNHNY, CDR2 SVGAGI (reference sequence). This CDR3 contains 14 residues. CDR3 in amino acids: CASSYTTSGETQYF. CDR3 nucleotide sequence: TGTGCCAGCAGTTACACGACTAGCGGGGAGACCCAGTACTTC.

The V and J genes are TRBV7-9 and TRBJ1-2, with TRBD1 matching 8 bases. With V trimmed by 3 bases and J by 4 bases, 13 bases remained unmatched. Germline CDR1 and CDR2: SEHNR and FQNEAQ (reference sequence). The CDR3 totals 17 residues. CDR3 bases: TGTGCCAGCAGCTTTTCGGGTGGACAGGGTTCGGGCTATGGCTACACCTTC. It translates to CASSFSGGQGSGYGYTF.

The CDR3 DNA is TGTGCCAGCAGGCGACAGGGGGCAAATGGCTACACCTTC. Translated, it gives CASRRQGANGYTF. This chain joins TRBV27 and TRBJ1-2; 10 nucleotides align to TRBD1. Trimming cost V 6 bases and J 6 bases; bases outside gene matches: 4. Germline-derived CDR1 and CDR2 are MNHEY and SMNVEV (reference sequence). The CDR3 length is 13 residues.

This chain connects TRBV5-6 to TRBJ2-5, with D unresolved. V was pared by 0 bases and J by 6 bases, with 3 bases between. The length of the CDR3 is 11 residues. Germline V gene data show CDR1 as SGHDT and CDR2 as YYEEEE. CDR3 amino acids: CASSLGKTQYF. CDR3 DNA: TGTGCCAGCAGCTTGGGAAAGACCCAGTACTTC.

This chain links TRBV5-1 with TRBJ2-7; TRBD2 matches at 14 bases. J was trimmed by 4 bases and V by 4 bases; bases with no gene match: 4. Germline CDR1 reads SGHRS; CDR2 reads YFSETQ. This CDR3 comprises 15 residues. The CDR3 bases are TGCGCCAGCAGCACCGGGACTAGCGGGAGTTACGAGCAGTACTTC. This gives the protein CASSTGTSGSYEQYF. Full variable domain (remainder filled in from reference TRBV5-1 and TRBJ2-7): KAGVTQTPRYLIKTRGQQVTLSCSPISGHRSVSWYQQTPGQGLQFLFEYFSETQRNKGNFPGRFSGRQFSNSRSEMNVSTLELGDSALYLCASSTGTSGSYEQYFGPGTRLTVT.

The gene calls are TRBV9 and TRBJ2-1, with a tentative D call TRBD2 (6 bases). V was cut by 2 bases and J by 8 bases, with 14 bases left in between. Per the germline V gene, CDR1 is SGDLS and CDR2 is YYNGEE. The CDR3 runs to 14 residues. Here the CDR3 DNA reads TGTGCCAGCAGCGTTACGACTAGTTTCGATGAGCAGTTCTTC. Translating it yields CASSVTTSFDEQFF. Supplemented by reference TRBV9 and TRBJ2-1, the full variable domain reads DSGVTQTPKHLITATGQRVTLRCSPRSGDLSVYWYQQSLDQGLQFLIQYYNGEERAKGNILERFSAQQFPDLHSELNLSSLELGDSALYFCASSVTTSFDEQFFGPGTRLTVL.

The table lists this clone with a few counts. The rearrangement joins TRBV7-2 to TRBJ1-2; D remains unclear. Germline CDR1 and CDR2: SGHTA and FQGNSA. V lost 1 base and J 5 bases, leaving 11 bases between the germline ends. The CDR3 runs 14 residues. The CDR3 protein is CASSLVHRGYGYTF. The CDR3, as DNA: TGTGCCAGCAGCTTAGTACACAGAGGATATGGCTACACCTTC.

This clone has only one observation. CDR3 amino acids: CASRPNRGLVYGYTF. The CDR3, as DNA: TGTGCCAGCAGGCCTAACAGGGGGTTAGTCTATGGCTACACCTTC. The V gene is TRBV27, the J gene TRBJ1-2; TRBD1 matches at 8 bases. Germline CDR1 reads MNHEY; CDR2 reads SMNVEV (reference sequence). The CDR3 consists of 15 residues. V was pared by 6 bases and J by 4 bases, with 10 bases of the junction left unmatched.

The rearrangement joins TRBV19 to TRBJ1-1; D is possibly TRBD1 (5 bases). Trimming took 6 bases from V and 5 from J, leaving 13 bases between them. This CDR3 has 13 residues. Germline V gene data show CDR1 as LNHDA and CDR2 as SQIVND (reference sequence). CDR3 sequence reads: CASRNNGATEAFF. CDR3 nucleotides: TGTGCCAGTAGAAACAACGGGGCGACTGAAGCTTTCTTT.

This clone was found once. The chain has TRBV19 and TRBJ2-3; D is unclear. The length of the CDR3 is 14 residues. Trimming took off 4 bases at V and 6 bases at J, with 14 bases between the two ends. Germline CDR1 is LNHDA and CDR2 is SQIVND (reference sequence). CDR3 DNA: TGTGCCAGTAGTACCCAGGCGCCCCAGGATACGCAGTATTTT. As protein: CASSTQAPQDTQYF.

The CDR3 loop reads CASSLDVAWGGEQFF. DNA of the CDR3: TGTGCCAGCAGCTTAGATGTGGCTTGGGGGGGTGAGCAGTTCTTC. The rearrangement joins TRBV11-2 to TRBJ2-1, with 7 bases matching TRBD2. The junction had 8 bases not matched to a gene; V was cut back by 0 bases and J by 9 bases. CDR3 length equals 15 residues. Germline values: CDR1 SGHAT, CDR2 FQNNGV.

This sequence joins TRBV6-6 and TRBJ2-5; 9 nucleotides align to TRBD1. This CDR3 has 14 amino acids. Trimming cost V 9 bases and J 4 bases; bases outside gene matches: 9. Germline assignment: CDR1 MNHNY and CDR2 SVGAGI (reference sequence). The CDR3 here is CASALDRGVETQYF. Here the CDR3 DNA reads TGTGCCAGTGCCTTGGACAGGGGAGTAGAGACCCAGTACTTC.

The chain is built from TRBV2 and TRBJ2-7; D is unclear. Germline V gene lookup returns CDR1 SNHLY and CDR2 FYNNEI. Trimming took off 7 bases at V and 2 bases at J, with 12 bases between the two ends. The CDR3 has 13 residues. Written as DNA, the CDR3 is TGTGCCAGCACTGAGCGCCTTACCTACGAGCAGTACTTC. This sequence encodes CASTERLTYEQYF.

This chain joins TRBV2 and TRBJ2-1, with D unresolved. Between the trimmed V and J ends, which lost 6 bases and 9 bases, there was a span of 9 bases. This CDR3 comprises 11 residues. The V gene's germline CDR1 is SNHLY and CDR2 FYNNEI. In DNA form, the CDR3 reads TGTGCCAGCAGGGCTTACGGTGAGCAGTTCTTC. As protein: CASRAYGEQFF.

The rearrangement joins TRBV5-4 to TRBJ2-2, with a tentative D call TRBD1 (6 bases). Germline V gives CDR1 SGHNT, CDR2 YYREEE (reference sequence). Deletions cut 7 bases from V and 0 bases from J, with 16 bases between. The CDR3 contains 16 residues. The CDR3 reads CASQPQGTANTGELFF. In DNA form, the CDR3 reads TGTGCCAGCCAACCACAGGGTACTGCGAACACCGGGGAGCTGTTTTTT.